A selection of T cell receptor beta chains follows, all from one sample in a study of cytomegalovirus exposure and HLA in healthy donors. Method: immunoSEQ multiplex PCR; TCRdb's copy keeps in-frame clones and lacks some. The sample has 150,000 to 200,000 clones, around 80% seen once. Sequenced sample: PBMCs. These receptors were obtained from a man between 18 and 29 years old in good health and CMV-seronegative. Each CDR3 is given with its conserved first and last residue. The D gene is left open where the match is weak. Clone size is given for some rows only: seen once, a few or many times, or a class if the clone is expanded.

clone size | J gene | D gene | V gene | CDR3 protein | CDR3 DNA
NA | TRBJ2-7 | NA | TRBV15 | CATSRDGGLSYEQYF | TGTGCCACCAGCAGAGATGGCGGGCTCTCCTACGAGCAGTACTTC
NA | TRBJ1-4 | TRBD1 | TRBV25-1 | CASSTPGTGVLMGEKLFF | TGTGCCAGCAGTACGCCCGGGACAGGGGTGCTGATGGGTGAAAAACTGTTTTTT
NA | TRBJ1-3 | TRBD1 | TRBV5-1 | CASSLVSGGSSGDTIYF | TGCGCCAGCAGCTTGGTTTCAGGGGGCAGTTCTGGAGACACCATATATTTT
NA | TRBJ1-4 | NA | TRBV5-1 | CASRLNGHPNEKLFF | TGCGCCAGCAGGCTCAATGGGCACCCTAATGAAAAACTGTTTTTT
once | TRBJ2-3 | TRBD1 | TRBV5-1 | CASSSRTGTGTDTQYF | TGCGCCAGCAGCTCCAGAACCGGGACAGGCACAGATACGCAGTATTTT
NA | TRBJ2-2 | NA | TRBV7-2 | CASSLVPSVGNTGELFF | TGTGCCAGCAGCTTAGTTCCGAGCGTTGGGAACACCGGGGAGCTGTTTTTT
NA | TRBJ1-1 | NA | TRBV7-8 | CASSLAQGSTEAFF | TGTGCCAGCAGCTTAGCGCAGGGGAGCACTGAAGCTTTCTTT
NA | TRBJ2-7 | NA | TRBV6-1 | CASSEFRGGGEQYF | TGTGCCAGCAGTGAATTCAGGGGCGGAGGCGAGCAGTACTTC
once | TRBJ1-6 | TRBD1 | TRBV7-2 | CASRGDSGNSPLHF | TGTGCCAGCAGAGGGGACAGTGGTAATTCACCCCTCCACTTT
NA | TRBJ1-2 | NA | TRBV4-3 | CASSQDLGGANYGYTF | TGCGCCAGCAGCCAAGATTTAGGAGGAGCTAACTATGGCTACACCTTC
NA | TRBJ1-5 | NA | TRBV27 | CASSLGGQPQHF | TGTGCCAGCAGTTTAGGAGGTCAGCCCCAGCATTTT
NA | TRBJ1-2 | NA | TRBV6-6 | CASSPTPIGANYGYTF | TGTGCCAGCAGTCCAACCCCGATAGGGGCTAACTATGGCTACACCTTC
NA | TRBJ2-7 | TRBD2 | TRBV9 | CASSERLAVVYEQYF | TGTGCCAGCAGCGAAAGACTAGCGGTGGTTTACGAGCAGTACTTC
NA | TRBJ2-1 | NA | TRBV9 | CASSSGERVLDDEQFF | TGTGCCAGCAGCTCAGGGGAGAGGGTCTTGGATGATGAGCAGTTCTTC
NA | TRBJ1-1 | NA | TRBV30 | CAWIENTEAFF | TGTGCCTGGATAGAAAACACTGAAGCTTTCTTT
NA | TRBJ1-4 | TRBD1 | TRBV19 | CASSTTGATNEKLFF | TGTGCCAGTAGCACGACAGGGGCAACTAATGAAAAACTGTTTTTT
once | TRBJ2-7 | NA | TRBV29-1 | CSVEGVGGPLYEQYF | TGCAGCGTTGAAGGGGTCGGGGGGCCATTGTACGAGCAGTACTTC
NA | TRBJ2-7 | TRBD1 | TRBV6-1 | CASSESGQVDEQYF | TGTGCCAGCAGTGAATCCGGACAGGTTGACGAGCAGTACTTC
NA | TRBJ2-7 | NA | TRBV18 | CASSPQGNSYEQYF | TGTGCCAGCTCACCACAGGGGAACTCCTACGAGCAGTACTTC
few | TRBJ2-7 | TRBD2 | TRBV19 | CASSIGASGATYEQYF | TGTGCCAGTAGTATAGGGGCTAGCGGGGCAACCTACGAGCAGTACTTC
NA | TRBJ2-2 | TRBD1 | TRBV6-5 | CASNLGQEAGELFF | TGTGCCAGCAACCTCGGACAGGAGGCCGGGGAGCTGTTTTTT
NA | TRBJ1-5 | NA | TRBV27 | CASSLGTGGNQPQHF | TGTGCCAGCAGTTTAGGGACGGGGGGCAATCAGCCCCAGCATTTT
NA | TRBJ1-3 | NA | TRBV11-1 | CASSLRGQILSGNTIYF | TGTGCCAGCAGCCTCAGAGGGCAAATTCTCTCTGGAAACACCATATATTTT
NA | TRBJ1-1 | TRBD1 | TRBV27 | CASGRTDRVYTEAFF | TGTGCCAGCGGTAGAACGGACAGGGTTTACACTGAAGCTTTCTTT
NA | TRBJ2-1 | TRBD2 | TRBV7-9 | CASSLIAGPSYNEQFF | TGTGCCAGCAGCTTAATAGCGGGACCCTCCTACAATGAGCAGTTCTTC
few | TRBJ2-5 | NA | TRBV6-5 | CASSYDTRVETQYF | TGTGCCAGCAGTTACGATACCAGGGTGGAGACCCAGTACTTC
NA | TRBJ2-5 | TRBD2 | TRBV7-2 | CASSFPTGGRETQYF | TGTGCCAGCAGCTTTCCAACGGGAGGGCGGGAGACCCAGTACTTC
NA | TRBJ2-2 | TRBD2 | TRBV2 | CASSARGGPPPGELFF | TGTGCCAGCAGTGCCCGGGGGGGTCCCCCCCCCGGGGAGCTGTTTTTT